These 4 T cell receptor beta chains originate from one sample sequenced in a study of identical twins. Via MiXCR, TCRdb re-called the 5' RACE reads, giving one row per CDR3 protein. Of 200,000 to 250,000 distinct CDR3 sequences listed, 7.5% are singletons. This sample was also put to use in a study of yellow fever vaccine responses in identical twins.

Specimen: memory (CD45RO+) T cells sorted from blood. All receptors come from a woman aged 18-29 years in good health.

V usage is TRBV12-5 and J usage is TRBJ2-1, with 8 bases fitting TRBD1. The CDR3 runs to 16 residues. The germline gives CDR1 LGHNT, CDR2 FRNRAP. The ends lost 2 bases at V and 7 bases at J; junction bases unmatched: 10. CDR3 coding DNA: TGTGCTAGTGGTTTGACACGACAGGGGACCGCTAATGAGCAGTTCTTC. It yields the protein CASGLTRQGTANEQFF. The full variable domain, its missing parts supplied by reference TRBV12-5 and TRBJ2-1, is DARVTQTPRHKVTEMGQEVTMRCQPILGHNTVFWYRQTMMQGLELLAYFRNRAPLDDSGMPKDRFSAEMPDATLATLKIQPSEPRDSAVYFCASGLTRQGTANEQFFGPGTRLTVL.

This clonotype was detected ten times or more. The CDR3 spells CASSLDQGTGELFF. CDR3 coding DNA: TGCGCCAGCAGCTTGGACCAGGGAACCGGGGAGCTGTTTTTT. This chain joins TRBV5-1 and TRBJ2-2; D may be TRBD1 (5 bases). The V and J ends lost 0 bases and 5 bases respectively, with 8 bases between them. Germline CDR1 reads SGHRS; CDR2 reads YFSETQ. CDR3 length: 14 amino acids.

This chain connects TRBV18 to TRBJ1-6; maybe TRBD1 (5 bases). Germline loops: CDR1 KGHSH, CDR2 LQKENI. V shed 3 bases and J shed 8 bases, with 14 bases lying between them. The CDR3 has 15 residues. CDR3 amino acids: CASSPRETEYSPLHF. CDR3 nucleotides: TGTGCCAGCTCACCGCGCGAGACAGAGTATTCACCCCTCCACTTT.

This clonotype has only a few counts. The CDR3 nucleotides are TGTGCCACCTCACAGAGACACTCCACAGATACGCAGTATTTT. Its protein is CATSQRHSTDTQYF. The chain couples TRBV2 to TRBJ2-3; D is ambiguous. Trimming pared 10 bases from V and 2 bases from J, leaving 16 bases between. This CDR3 has 14 amino acids. Germline V gene data show CDR1 as SNHLY and CDR2 as FYNNEI.